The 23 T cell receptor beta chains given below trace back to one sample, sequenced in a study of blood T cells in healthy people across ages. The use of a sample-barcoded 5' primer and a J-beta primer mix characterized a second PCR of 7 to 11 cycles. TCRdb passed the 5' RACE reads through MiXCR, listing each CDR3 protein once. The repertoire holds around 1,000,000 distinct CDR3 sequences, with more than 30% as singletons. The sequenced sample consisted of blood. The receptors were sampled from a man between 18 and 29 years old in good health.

CDR3 loop: CANLAGAYNEQYF. CDR3 coding DNA: TGTGCCAATCTAGCGGGGGCCTACAATGAGCAGTACTTC. This rearrangement joins TRBV2 to TRBJ2-1; 10 nucleotides agree with TRBD2. The end of the DNA fits TRBJ2-7 better, so the J call may be wrong. This CDR3 spans 13 amino acids. Germline V lookup: CDR1 SNHLY, CDR2 FYNNEI.

The CDR3 protein is CSASIFGKKTEAFF. CDR3 sequence (DNA): TGCAGTGCTAGTATATTCGGGAAGAAGACTGAAGCTTTCTTT. The rearrangement links TRBV20-1 to TRBJ1-1; no definite D call. Trimming removed 3 bases from V and 5 bases from J, with 16 bases in between. Germline loops: CDR1 DFQATT, CDR2 SNEGSKA (reference sequence). The CDR3 is 14 residues long.

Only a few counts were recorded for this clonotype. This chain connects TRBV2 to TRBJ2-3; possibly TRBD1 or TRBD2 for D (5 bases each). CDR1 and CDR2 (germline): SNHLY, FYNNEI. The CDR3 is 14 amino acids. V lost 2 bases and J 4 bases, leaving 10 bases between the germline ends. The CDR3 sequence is CASSELRGADTQYF. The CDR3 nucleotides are TGTGCCAGCAGTGAATTGAGGGGTGCAGATACGCAGTATTTT.

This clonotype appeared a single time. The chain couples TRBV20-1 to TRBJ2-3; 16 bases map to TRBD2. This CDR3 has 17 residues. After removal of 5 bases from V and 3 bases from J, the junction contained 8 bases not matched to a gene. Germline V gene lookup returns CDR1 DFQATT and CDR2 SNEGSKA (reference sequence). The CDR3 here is CSAAGTSGGAGTDTQYF. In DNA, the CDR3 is TGCAGTGCTGCCGGGACTAGCGGGGGGGCAGGGACAGATACGCAGTATTTT.

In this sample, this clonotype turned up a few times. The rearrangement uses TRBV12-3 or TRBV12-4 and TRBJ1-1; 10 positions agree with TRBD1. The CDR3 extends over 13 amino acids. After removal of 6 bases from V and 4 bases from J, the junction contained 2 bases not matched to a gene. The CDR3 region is CASRGQGSTEAFF. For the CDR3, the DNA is TGTGCCAGCAGGGGACAGGGGAGCACTGAAGCTTTCTTT.

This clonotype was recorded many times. CDR3 amino acids: CASSKPGQGSYEQYF. The CDR3 DNA reads TGTGCCAGCAGCAAGCCGGGACAGGGGTCCTACGAGCAGTACTTC. V is TRBV7-9 and J is TRBJ2-7; 10 bases are a match to TRBD1. This CDR3 is built from 15 residues. The trim removed 5 bases at V and 1 base at J, leaving 5 bases unmatched. Germline V lookup: CDR1 SEHNR, CDR2 FQNEAQ (reference sequence).

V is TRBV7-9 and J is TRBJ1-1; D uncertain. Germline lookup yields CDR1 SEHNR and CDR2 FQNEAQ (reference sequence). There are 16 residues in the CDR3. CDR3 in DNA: TGTACAAGCAGCTTAAGCGGTGACCTGCCGGACACTGAAGCTTTCTTT. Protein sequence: CTSSLSGDLPDTEAFF.

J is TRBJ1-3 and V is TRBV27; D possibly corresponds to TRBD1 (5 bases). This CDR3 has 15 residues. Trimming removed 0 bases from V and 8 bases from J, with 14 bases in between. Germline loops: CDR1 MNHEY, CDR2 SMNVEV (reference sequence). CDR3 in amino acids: CASSLSGTRGDTIYF. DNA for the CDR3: TGTGCCAGCAGTTTATCAGGGACCAGAGGCGACACCATATATTTT.

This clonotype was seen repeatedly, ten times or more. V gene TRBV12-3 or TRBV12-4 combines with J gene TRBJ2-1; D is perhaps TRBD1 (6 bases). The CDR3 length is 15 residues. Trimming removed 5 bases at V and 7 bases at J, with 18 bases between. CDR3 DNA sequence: TGTGCCAGCAGTAAGACAGGCGGCGGTTTGAATGAGCAGTTCTTC. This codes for CASSKTGGGLNEQFF.

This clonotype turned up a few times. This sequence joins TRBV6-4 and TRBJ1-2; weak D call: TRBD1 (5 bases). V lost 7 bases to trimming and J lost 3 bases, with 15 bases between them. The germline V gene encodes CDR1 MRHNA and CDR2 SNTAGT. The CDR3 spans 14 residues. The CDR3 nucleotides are TGTGCCAGCAAACCGGGACCCCAGGACTATGGCTACACCTTC. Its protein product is CASKPGPQDYGYTF.

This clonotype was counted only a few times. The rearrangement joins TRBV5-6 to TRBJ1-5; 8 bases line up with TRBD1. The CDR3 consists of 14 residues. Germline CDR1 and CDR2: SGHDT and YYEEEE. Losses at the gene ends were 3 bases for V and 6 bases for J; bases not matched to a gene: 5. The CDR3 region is CASSWRGTGQPQHF. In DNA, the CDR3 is TGTGCCAGCAGCTGGCGCGGGACAGGTCAGCCCCAGCATTTT. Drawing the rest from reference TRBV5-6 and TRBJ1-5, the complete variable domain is DAGVTQSPTHLIKTRGQQVTLRCSPKSGHDTVSWYQQALGQGPQFIFQYYEEEERQRGNFPDRFSGHQFPNYSSELNVNALLLGDSALYLCASSWRGTGQPQHFGDGTRLSIL.

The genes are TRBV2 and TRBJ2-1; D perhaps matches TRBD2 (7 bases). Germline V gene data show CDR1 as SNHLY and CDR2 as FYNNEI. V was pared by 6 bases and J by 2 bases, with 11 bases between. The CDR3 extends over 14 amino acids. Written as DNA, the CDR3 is TGTGCCAGCAGAAACGGGGGGCCCTACAATGAGCAGTTCTTC. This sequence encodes CASRNGGPYNEQFF.

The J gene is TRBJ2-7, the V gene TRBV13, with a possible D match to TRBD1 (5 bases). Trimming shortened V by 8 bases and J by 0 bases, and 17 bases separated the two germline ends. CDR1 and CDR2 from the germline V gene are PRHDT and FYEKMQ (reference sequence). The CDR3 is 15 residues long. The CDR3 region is CASSWIGESSYEQYF. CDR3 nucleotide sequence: TGTGCCAGCTCGTGGATAGGGGAAAGCTCCTACGAGCAGTACTTC.

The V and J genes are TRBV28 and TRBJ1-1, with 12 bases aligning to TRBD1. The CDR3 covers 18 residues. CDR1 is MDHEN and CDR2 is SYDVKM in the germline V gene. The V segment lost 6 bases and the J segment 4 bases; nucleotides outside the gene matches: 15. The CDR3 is CASRLPTGTGGLSTEAFF. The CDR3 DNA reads TGTGCCAGCAGACTCCCGACCGGGACAGGGGGCCTGAGCACTGAAGCTTTCTTT. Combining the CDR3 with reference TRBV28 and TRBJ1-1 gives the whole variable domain DVKVTQSSRYLVKRTGEKVFLECVQDMDHENMFWYRQDPGLGLRLIYFSYDVKMKEKGDIPEGYSVSREKKERFSLILESASTNQTSMYLCASRLPTGTGGLSTEAFFGQGTRLTVV.

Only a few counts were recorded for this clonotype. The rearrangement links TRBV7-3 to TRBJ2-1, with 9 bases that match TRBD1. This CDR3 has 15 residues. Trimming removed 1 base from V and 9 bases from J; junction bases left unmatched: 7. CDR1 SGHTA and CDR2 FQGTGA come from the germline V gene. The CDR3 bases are TGTGCCAGCAGCTTAAACGACAGGGGGATAAGTGAGCAGTTCTTC. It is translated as CASSLNDRGISEQFF.

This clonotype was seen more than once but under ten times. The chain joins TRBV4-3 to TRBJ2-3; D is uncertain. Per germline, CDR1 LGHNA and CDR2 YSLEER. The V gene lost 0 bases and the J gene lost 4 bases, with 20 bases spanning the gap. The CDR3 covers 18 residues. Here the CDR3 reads CASSQEVTPNLSPDTQYF. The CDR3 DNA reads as TGCGCCAGCAGCCAAGAAGTAACGCCGAACCTATCCCCAGATACGCAGTATTTT.

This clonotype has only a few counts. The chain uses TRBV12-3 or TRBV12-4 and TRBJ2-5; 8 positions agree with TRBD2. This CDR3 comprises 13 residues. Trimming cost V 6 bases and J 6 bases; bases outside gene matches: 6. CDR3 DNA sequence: TGTGCCAGCAGGACCGCTAGCGGGCAGACCCAGTACTTC. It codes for CASRTASGQTQYF.

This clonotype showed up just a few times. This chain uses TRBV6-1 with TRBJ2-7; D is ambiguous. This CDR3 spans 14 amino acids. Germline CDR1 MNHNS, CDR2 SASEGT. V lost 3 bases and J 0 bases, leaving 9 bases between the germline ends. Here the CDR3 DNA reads TGTGCCAGCAGTGACCCTTTAAGCTCCTACGAGCAGTACTTC. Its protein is CASSDPLSSYEQYF.

This CDR3 reads CASSSTSGGNYNEQFF. CDR3 coding DNA: TGCGCCAGCAGCTCGACTAGCGGGGGAAACTACAATGAGCAGTTCTTC. The chain combines TRBV5-1 with TRBJ2-1; 12 nucleotides align to TRBD2. The CDR3 is 16 amino acids. Losses at the gene ends were 3 bases for V and 3 bases for J; bases not matched to a gene: 4. Germline V gives CDR1 SGHRS, CDR2 YFSETQ.

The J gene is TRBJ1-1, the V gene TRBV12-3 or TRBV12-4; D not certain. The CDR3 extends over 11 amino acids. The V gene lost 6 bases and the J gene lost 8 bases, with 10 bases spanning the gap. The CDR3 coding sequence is TGTGCCAGCAGCTTCGGCTCGGAAGCTTTCTTT. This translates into CASSFGSEAFF.

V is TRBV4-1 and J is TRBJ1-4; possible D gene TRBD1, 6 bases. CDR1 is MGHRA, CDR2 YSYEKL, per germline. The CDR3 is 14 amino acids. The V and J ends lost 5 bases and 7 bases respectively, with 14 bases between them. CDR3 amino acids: CASSDFQGGEKLFF. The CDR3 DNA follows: TGCGCCAGCAGCGACTTCCAAGGGGGTGAAAAACTGTTTTTT.

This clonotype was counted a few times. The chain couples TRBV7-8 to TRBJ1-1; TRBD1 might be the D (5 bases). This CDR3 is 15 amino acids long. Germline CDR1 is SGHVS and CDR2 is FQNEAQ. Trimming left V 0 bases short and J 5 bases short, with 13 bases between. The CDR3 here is CASSLAGTMGTEAFF. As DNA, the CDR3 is TGTGCCAGCAGCTTAGCGGGGACCATGGGGACTGAAGCTTTCTTT. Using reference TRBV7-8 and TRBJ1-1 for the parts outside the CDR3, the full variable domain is GAGVSQSPRYKVAKRGQDVALRCDPISGHVSLFWYQQALGQGPEFLTYFQNEAQLDKSGLPSDRFFAERPEGSVSTLKIQRTQQEDSAVYLCASSLAGTMGTEAFFGQGTRLTVV.

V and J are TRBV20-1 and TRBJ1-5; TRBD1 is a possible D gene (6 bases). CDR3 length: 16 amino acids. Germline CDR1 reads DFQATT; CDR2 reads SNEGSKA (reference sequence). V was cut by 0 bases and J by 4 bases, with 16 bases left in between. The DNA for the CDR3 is TGCAGTGCTAGAGAGGTAGTGACAGGTTGGAATCAGCCCCAGCATTTT. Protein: CSAREVVTGWNQPQHF.